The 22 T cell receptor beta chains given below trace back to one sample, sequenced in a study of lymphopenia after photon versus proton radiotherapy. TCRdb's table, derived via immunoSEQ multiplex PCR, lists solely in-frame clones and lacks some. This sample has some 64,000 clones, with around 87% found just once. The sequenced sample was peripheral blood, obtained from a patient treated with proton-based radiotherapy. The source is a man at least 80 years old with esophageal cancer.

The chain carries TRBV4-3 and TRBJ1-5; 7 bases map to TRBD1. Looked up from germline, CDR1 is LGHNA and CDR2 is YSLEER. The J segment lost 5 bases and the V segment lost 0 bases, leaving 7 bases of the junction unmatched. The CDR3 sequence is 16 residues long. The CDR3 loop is CASSQDGTGEDQPQHF. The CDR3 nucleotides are TGCGCCAGCAGCCAAGATGGAACAGGGGAGGATCAGCCCCAGCATTTT.

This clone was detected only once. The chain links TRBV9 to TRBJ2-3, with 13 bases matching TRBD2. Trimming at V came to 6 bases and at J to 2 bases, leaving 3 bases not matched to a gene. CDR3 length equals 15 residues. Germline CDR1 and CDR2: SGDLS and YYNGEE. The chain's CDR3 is CASTGTSGTTDTQYF. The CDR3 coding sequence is TGTGCCAGCACCGGGACTAGCGGGACCACAGATACGCAGTATTTT.

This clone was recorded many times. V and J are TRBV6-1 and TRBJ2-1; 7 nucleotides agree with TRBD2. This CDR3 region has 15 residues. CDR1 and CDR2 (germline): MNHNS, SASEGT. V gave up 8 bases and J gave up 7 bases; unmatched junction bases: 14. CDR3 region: CASSGGYPLGNEQFF. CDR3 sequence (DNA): TGTGCCAGCTCGGGAGGCTACCCCCTAGGGAATGAGCAGTTCTTC.

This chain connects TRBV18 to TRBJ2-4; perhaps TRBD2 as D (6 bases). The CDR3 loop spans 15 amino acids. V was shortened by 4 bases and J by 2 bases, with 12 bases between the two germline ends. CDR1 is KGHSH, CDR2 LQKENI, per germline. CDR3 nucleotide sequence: TGTGCCAGCTCACATAAAGGGAGGCCCAAAAACATTCAGTACTTC. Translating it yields CASSHKGRPKNIQYF.

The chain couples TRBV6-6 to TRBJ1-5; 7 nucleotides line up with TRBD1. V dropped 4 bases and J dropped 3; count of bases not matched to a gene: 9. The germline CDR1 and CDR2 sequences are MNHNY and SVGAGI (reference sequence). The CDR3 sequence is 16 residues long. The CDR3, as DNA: TGTGCCAGCAGTTCATCGACAGGGATGAACAATCAGCCCCAGCATTTT. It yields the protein CASSSSTGMNNQPQHF.

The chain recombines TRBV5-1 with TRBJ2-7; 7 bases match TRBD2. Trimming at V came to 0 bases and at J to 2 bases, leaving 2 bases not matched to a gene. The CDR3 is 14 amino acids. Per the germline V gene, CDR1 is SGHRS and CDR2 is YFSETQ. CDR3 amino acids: CASSLAGGPYEQYF. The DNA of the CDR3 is TGCGCCAGCAGCTTGGCGGGAGGCCCCTACGAGCAGTACTTC.

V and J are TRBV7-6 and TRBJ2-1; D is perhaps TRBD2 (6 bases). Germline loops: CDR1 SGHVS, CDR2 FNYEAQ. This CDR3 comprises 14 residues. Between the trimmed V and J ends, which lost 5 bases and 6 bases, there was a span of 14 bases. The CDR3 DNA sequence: TGTGCCAGCAGCCCTCGACTAGGAACCAATGAGCAGTTCTTC. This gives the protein CASSPRLGTNEQFF.

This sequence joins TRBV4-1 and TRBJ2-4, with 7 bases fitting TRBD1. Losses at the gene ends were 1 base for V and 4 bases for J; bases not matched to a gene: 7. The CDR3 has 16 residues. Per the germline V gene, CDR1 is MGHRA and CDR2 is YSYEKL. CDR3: CASSQAQGTDKNIQYF. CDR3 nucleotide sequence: TGCGCCAGCAGCCAAGCCCAGGGGACAGATAAAAACATTCAGTACTTC.

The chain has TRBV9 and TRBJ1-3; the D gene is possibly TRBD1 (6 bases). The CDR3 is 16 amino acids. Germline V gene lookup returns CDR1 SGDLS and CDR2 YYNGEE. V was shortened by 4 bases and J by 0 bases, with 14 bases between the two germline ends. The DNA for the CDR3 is TGTGCCAGCAGCACGGACAGCCTATTCTCTGGAAACACCATATATTTT. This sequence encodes CASSTDSLFSGNTIYF.

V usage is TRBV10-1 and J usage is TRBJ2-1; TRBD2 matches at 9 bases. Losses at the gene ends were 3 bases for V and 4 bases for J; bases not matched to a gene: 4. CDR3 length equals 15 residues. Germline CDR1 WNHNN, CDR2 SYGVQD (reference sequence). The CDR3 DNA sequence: TGCGCCAGCAGTGATAGCGGGAGATCATACAATGAGCAGTTCTTC. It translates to CASSDSGRSYNEQFF.

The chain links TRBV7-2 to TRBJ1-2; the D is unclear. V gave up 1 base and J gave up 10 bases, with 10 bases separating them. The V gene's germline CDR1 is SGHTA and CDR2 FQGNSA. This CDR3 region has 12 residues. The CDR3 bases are TGTGCCAGCAGCTTAGATGGCAGCCACTACACCTTC. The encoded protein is CASSLDGSHYTF.

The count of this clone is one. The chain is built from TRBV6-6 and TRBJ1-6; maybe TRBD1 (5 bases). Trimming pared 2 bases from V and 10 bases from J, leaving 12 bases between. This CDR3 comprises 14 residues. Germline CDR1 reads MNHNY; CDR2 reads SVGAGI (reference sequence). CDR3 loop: CASSYGTKGSPLHF. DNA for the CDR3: TGTGCCAGCAGTTACGGCACGAAGGGGTCACCCCTCCACTTT.

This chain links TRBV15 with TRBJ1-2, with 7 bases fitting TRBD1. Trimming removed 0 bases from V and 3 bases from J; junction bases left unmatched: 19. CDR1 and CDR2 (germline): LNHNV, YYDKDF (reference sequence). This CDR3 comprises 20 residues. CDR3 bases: TGTGCCACCAGCAGAGATAAGGCCCAACCGGGACAGCATTTGGACTATGGCTACACCTTC. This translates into CATSRDKAQPGQHLDYGYTF.

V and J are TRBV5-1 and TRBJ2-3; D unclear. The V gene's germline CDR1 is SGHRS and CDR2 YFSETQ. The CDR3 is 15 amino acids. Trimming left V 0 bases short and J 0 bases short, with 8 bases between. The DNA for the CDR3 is TGCGCCAGCAGCTTGGTAGATCCTAGCACAGATACGCAGTATTTT. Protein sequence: CASSLVDPSTDTQYF. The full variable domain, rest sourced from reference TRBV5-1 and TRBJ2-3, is KAGVTQTPRYLIKTRGQQVTLSCSPISGHRSVSWYQQTPGQGLQFLFEYFSETQRNKGNFPGRFSGRQFSNSRSEMNVSTLELGDSALYLCASSLVDPSTDTQYFGPGTRLTVL.

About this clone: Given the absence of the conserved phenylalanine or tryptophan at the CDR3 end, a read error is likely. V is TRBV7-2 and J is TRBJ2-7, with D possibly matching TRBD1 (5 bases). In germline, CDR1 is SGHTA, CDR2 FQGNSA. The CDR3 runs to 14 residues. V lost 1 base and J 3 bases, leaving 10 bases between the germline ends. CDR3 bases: TGTGCCAGCAGCTTAGACAGGCTCCACTACGAGCAGTACCTC. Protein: CASSLDRLHYEQYL.

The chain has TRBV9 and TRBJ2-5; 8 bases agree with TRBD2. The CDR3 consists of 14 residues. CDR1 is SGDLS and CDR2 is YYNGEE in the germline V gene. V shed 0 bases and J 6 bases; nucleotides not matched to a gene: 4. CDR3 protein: CASSVGRGGQTQYF. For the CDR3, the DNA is TGTGCCAGCAGCGTAGGCCGGGGGGGGCAGACCCAGTACTTC.

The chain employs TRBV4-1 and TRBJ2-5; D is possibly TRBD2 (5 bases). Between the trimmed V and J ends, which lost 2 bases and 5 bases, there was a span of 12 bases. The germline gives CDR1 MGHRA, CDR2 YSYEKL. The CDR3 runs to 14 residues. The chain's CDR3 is CASSQRILAETQYF. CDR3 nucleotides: TGCGCCAGCAGCCAAAGAATATTAGCGGAGACCCAGTACTTC.

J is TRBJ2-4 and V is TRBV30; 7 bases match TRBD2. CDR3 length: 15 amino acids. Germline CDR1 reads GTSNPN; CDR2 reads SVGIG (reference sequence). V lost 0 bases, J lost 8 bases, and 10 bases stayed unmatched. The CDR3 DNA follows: TGTGCCTGGAGTGTACTGCGGGAGAGTTGGTACATTCAGTACTTC. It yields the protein CAWSVLRESWYIQYF.

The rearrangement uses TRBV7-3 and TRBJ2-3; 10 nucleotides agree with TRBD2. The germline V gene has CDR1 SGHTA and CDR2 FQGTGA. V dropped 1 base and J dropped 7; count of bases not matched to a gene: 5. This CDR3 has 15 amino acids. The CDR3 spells CASSLRTSGDYTQYF. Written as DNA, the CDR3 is TGTGCCAGCAGCTTAAGAACTAGCGGGGACTATACGCAGTATTTT.

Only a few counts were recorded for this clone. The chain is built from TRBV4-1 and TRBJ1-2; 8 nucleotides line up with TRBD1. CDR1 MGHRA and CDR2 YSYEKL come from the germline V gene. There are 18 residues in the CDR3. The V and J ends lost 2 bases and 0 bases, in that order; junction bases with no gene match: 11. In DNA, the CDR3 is TGCGCCAGCAGCCAACCTGGGGGACAGGCGAAAGCTAACTATGGCTACACCTTC. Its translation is CASSQPGGQAKANYGYTF.

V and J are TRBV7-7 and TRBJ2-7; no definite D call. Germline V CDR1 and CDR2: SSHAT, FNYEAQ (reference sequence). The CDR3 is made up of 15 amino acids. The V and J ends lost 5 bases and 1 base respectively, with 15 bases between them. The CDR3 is CASSPGPQGSYEQYF. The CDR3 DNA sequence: TGTGCCAGCAGCCCCGGGCCCCAAGGGTCCTACGAGCAGTACTTC.

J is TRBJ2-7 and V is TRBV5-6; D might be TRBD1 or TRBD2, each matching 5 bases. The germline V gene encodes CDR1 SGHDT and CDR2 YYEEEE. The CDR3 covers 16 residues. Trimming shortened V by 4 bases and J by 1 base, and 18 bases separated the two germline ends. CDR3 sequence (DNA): TGTGCCAGCAGCACCGCCGGGACCATAAGATCCTACGAGCAGTACTTC. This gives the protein CASSTAGTIRSYEQYF.